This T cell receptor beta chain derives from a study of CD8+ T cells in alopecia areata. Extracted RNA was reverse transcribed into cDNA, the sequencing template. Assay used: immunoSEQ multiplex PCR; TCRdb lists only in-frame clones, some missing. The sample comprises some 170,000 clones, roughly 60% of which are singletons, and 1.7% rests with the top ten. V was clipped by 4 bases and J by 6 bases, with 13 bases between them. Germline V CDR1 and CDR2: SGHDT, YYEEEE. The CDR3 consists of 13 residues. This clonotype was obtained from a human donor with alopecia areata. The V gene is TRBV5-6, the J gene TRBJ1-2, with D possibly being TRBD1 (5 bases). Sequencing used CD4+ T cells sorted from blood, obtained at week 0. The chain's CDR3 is CASSPTGTDGYTF. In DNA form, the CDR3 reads TGTGCCAGCAGCCCAACAGGTACCGATGGCTACACCTTC.